The 31 T cell receptor beta chains reported below all come from one sample, sequenced in a study of cytomegalovirus exposure and HLA in healthy donors. Primers included in the PCR were 60 Vbeta and 13 Jbeta primers. The protocol was immunoSEQ multiplex PCR, while the TCRdb copy is restricted to in-frame clones and leaves out a portion. The table has some 200,000 clones, 60% to 80% seen once; the top ten hold around 1.8%. The material sequenced was PBMCs. Every receptor here comes from a young man in good health and CMV-seronegative.

This clone showed up just a few times. The chain carries TRBV11-2 and TRBJ1-1, with D tentatively TRBD1 (5 bases). The germline gives CDR1 SGHAT, CDR2 FQNNGV. V lost 3 bases to trimming and J lost 1 base, with 9 bases between them. CDR3 length equals 14 residues. The CDR3, as DNA: TGTGCCAGCAGCTTTGGAACAGGGAACACTGAAGCTTTCTTT. Protein product: CASSFGTGNTEAFF.

V usage is TRBV7-9 and J usage is TRBJ1-3, with a tentative D call TRBD1 (6 bases). The CDR3 spans 15 residues. Deletions cut 5 bases from V and 0 bases from J, with 11 bases between. The germline gives CDR1 SEHNR, CDR2 FQNEAQ (reference sequence). Here the CDR3 reads CASSETGISGNTIYF. The CDR3 DNA reads as TGTGCCAGCAGCGAAACAGGGATCTCTGGAAACACCATATATTTT.

This chain uses TRBV5-6 with TRBJ1-6; no reliable D call. CDR1 is SGHDT, CDR2 YYEEEE, per germline. The CDR3 loop spans 14 amino acids. The germline V and J ends were trimmed by 5 bases and 3 bases, with 9 bases remaining between them. CDR3 coding DNA: TGTGCCAGCAGTACCGGGAACTATAATTCACCCCTCCACTTT. Translated, it gives CASSTGNYNSPLHF. Full variable domain (rest looked up from reference TRBV5-6 and TRBJ1-6): DAGVTQSPTHLIKTRGQQVTLRCSPKSGHDTVSWYQQALGQGPQFIFQYYEEEERQRGNFPDRFSGHQFPNYSSELNVNALLLGDSALYLCASSTGNYNSPLHFGNGTRLTVT.

This chain links TRBV5-1 with TRBJ2-7; D perhaps matches TRBD1 (6 bases). CDR1 is SGHRS, CDR2 YFSETQ, per germline. The length of the CDR3 is 15 residues. V gave up 2 bases and J gave up 1 base, with 13 bases separating them. The CDR3 DNA reads as TGCGCCAGCAGCTTTGAGGGCGGACAGTCCTACGAGCAGTACTTC. It codes for CASSFEGGQSYEQYF.

This chain joins TRBV9 and TRBJ2-2; 11 bases map to TRBD2. The CDR3 consists of 16 residues. Germline V gene data show CDR1 as SGDLS and CDR2 as YYNGEE. The junction had 2 bases not matched to a gene; V was cut back by 4 bases and J by 0 bases. The chain's CDR3 is CASSSTSGANTGELFF. DNA for the CDR3: TGTGCCAGCAGCTCGACTAGCGGGGCGAACACCGGGGAGCTGTTTTTT.

The genes are TRBV4-2 and TRBJ2-2; 10 nucleotides agree with TRBD2. In germline, CDR1 is LGHNA, CDR2 YNFKEQ. V was pared by 2 bases and J by 4 bases, with 4 bases of the junction left unmatched. The CDR3 runs 16 residues. CDR3 DNA: TGTGCCAGCAGCCAACCGGGACTAGCGCCCACCGGGGAGCTGTTTTTT. Its translation is CASSQPGLAPTGELFF.

This chain links TRBV11-2 with TRBJ2-5; D possibly corresponds to TRBD2 (6 bases). The tail of the sequence fits TRBJ2-7 better, so the J call may be wrong. There are 13 residues in the CDR3. Germline assignment: CDR1 SGHAT and CDR2 FQNNGV. For the CDR3, the DNA is TGTGCCAGCAGCCTACAGACTAGCTACGAGCAGTACTTC. Protein: CASSLQTSYEQYF.

The gene calls are TRBV6-5 and TRBJ2-6, with D possibly TRBD1 on 6 matching bases. V lost 6 bases and J 4 bases, leaving 10 bases between the germline ends. Germline CDR1 is MNHEY and CDR2 is SVGAGI. This CDR3 has 14 amino acids. CDR3 in DNA: TGTGCCAGCAGCGTGGGGACAGGGGCCAACGTCCTGACTTTC. Its protein product is CASSVGTGANVLTF.

The chain joins TRBV7-8 to TRBJ2-2, with no clear D. The germline gives CDR1 SGHVS, CDR2 FQNEAQ. V gave up 3 bases and J gave up 4 bases, with 9 bases separating them. The CDR3 spans 14 residues. The CDR3 reads CASSFYSSTGELFF. The CDR3 coding sequence is TGTGCCAGCAGCTTTTACTCGAGCACCGGGGAGCTGTTTTTT.

The chain has TRBV5-6 and TRBJ2-7, with 7 bases matching TRBD1. Trimming cost V 3 bases and J 2 bases; bases outside gene matches: 8. Germline assignment: CDR1 SGHDT and CDR2 YYEEEE. The CDR3 covers 15 residues. In DNA form, the CDR3 reads TGTGCCAGCAGCTCCTGGGGGACAGCACCCTACGAGCAGTACTTC. Its protein product is CASSSWGTAPYEQYF. Together with reference TRBV5-6 and TRBJ2-7, the CDR3 gives the full variable domain: DAGVTQSPTHLIKTRGQQVTLRCSPKSGHDTVSWYQQALGQGPQFIFQYYEEEERQRGNFPDRFSGHQFPNYSSELNVNALLLGDSALYLCASSSWGTAPYEQYFGPGTRLTVT.

The J gene is TRBJ1-4, the V gene TRBV28, with D possibly TRBD1 on 6 matching bases. The CDR3 contains 15 residues. Trimming removed 4 bases from V and 3 bases from J, with 12 bases in between. Germline V gives CDR1 MDHEN, CDR2 SYDVKM. The CDR3 nucleotides read TGTGCCAGCAGTTCTCACGGACAGTCTAATGAAAAACTGTTTTTT. It codes for CASSSHGQSNEKLFF.

The chain recombines TRBV2 with TRBJ2-5, with D possibly TRBD2 on 7 matching bases. The CDR3 covers 16 residues. Germline V lookup: CDR1 SNHLY, CDR2 FYNNEI. V lost 4 bases and J lost 2, with 17 bases in between. CDR3 sequence: CASSAGGAGAQETQYF. The CDR3 coding sequence is TGTGCCAGCAGTGCGGGGGGAGCAGGGGCACAAGAGACCCAGTACTTC.

This chain links TRBV9 with TRBJ2-6, with 7 bases identical to TRBD1. Germline CDR1 is SGDLS and CDR2 is YYNGEE. The V segment lost 4 bases and the J segment 2 bases; nucleotides outside the gene matches: 3. The CDR3 covers 15 residues. Here the CDR3 DNA reads TGTGCCAGCAGCCCAGACAGGGCTGGGGCCAACGTCCTGACTTTC. Residues: CASSPDRAGANVLTF.

This chain joins TRBV9 and TRBJ2-5, with 11 bases that match TRBD2. The DNA end is a closer match to TRBJ2-7, so the J assignment may be wrong. The germline V gene has CDR1 SGDLS and CDR2 YYNGEE. The CDR3 runs to 14 residues. The CDR3, as DNA: TGTGCCAGCAGCGGGGGGACTAGCGGCTACGAGCAGTACTTC. As protein: CASSGGTSGYEQYF.

The chain is built from TRBV5-6 and TRBJ2-7, with TRBD2 matching 10 bases. The CDR3 is 17 amino acids. Trimming removed 3 bases from V and 2 bases from J; junction bases left unmatched: 11. The germline CDR1 and CDR2 sequences are SGHDT and YYEEEE. The CDR3 region has the DNA TGTGCCAGCAGCTCGAGGAGGACTAGCGGTGGGACCTACGAGCAGTACTTC. Its protein is CASSSRRTSGGTYEQYF.

J is TRBJ2-2 and V is TRBV6-6, with D perhaps matching TRBD1 (6 bases). Per the germline V gene, CDR1 is MNHNY and CDR2 is SVGAGI (reference sequence). The CDR3 loop spans 13 amino acids. V dropped 1 base and J dropped 7 bases, with 7 bases sitting between them. As DNA, the CDR3 is TGTGCCAGCAGTTACTTAGGGGGCGGGGAGCTGTTTTTT. Its translation: CASSYLGGGELFF.

The chain uses TRBV4-3 and TRBJ1-2, with D possibly TRBD1 on 6 matching bases. Germline values: CDR1 LGHNA, CDR2 YSLEER. The CDR3 totals 15 residues. V shed 0 bases and J shed 3 bases, with 11 bases lying between them. The CDR3 DNA sequence: TGCGCCAGCAGCCAAGATCAGGGGCCTTACTATGGCTACACCTTC. This codes for CASSQDQGPYYGYTF.

This clone has just a few counts. The chain has TRBV6-1 and TRBJ2-7; D possibly corresponds to TRBD2 (5 bases). Germline lookup yields CDR1 MNHNS and CDR2 SASEGT. The germline V and J ends were trimmed by 3 bases and 7 bases, with 16 bases remaining between them. The CDR3 covers 14 residues. The CDR3 DNA follows: TGTGCCAGCAGTGAGCGGGCAGGAGGTTGGGAGCAGTACTTC. Its translation: CASSERAGGWEQYF.

This clone showed up just a few times. V gene TRBV30 combines with J gene TRBJ2-1, with 7 positions matching TRBD2. The CDR3 runs to 15 residues. Germline assignment: CDR1 GTSNPN and CDR2 SVGIG (reference sequence). Trimming took 2 bases from V and 2 from J; bases not matched to a gene: 6. Here the CDR3 DNA reads TGTGCCTGGAGTAGGGAGGGGTTAGCCTACAATGAGCAGTTCTTC. Translating it yields CAWSREGLAYNEQFF.

V usage is TRBV29-1 and J usage is TRBJ1-2; 7 bases are a match to TRBD1. The CDR3 consists of 14 residues. Trimming at V came to 2 bases and at J to 3 bases, leaving 6 bases not matched to a gene. The germline gives CDR1 SQVTM, CDR2 ANQGSEA. Here the CDR3 DNA reads TGCAGCGTTGAACCCTCAGGGGGAGACTATGGCTACACCTTC. Protein: CSVEPSGGDYGYTF.

V gene TRBV10-3 combines with J gene TRBJ1-1; D call uncertain. Germline lookup yields CDR1 ENHRY and CDR2 SYGVKD. This CDR3 comprises 12 residues. The V end was cut by 3 bases, the J end by 1 base, with 3 bases between. CDR3 nucleotide sequence: TGTGCCATCAGTGAACAGAACACTGAAGCTTTCTTT. Encoded protein: CAISEQNTEAFF.

This sequence joins TRBV5-1 and TRBJ1-2; D is possibly TRBD1 (6 bases). The CDR3 is made up of 15 amino acids. Between the trimmed V and J ends, which lost 0 bases and 3 bases, there was a span of 12 bases. CDR1 and CDR2 from the germline V gene are SGHRS and YFSETQ. Here the CDR3 reads CASSLVVPGDYGYTF. The CDR3, as DNA: TGCGCCAGCAGCTTGGTAGTACCAGGGGACTATGGCTACACCTTC.

The chain combines TRBV7-3 with TRBJ2-3; 14 positions match TRBD2. Germline CDR1 is SGHTA and CDR2 is FQGTGA. The V gene end was trimmed by 5 bases and the J gene end by 4 bases; junction bases not matched to a gene: 5. CDR3 length: 16 amino acids. The CDR3 region is CASSTRLAGGSDTQYF. CDR3 DNA sequence: TGTGCCAGCAGCACCAGACTAGCGGGAGGGTCAGATACGCAGTATTTT.

The chain has TRBV9 and TRBJ2-3; TRBD2 is a possible D gene (5 bases). The length of the CDR3 is 12 residues. Germline CDR1 is SGDLS and CDR2 is YYNGEE. V was trimmed by 4 bases and J by 5 bases, leaving 8 bases between them. Here the CDR3 reads CASSPGEDTQYF. CDR3 nucleotides: TGTGCCAGCAGCCCCGGGGAAGATACGCAGTATTTT.

This sequence joins TRBV12-5 and TRBJ2-5; maybe TRBD1 (6 bases). V was trimmed by 0 bases and J by 4 bases, leaving 9 bases between them. Germline V CDR1 and CDR2: LGHNT, FRNRAP. The CDR3 totals 14 residues. CDR3 DNA sequence: TGTGCTAGTGGTTTGGTTGGGGGCTTAGAGACCCAGTACTTC. This sequence encodes CASGLVGGLETQYF.

This clone turned up a few times. This chain links TRBV6-5 with TRBJ2-7, with 8 bases lining up with TRBD1. The length of the CDR3 is 14 residues. The V and J ends lost 7 bases and 3 bases, in that order; junction bases with no gene match: 8. In germline, CDR1 is MNHEY, CDR2 SVGAGI. CDR3 nucleotide sequence: TGTGCCAGCAAACGAGAGACAGGGGTCTACGAGCAGTACTTC. Its translation: CASKRETGVYEQYF.

CDR3 sequence: CASSPEGTHNQPQHF. In nucleotides, the CDR3 is TGTGCCAGCAGCCCAGAGGGCACCCACAATCAGCCCCAGCATTTT. This chain joins TRBV2 and TRBJ1-5; D uncertain. Trimming removed 6 bases at V and 3 bases at J, with 15 bases between. The germline V gene encodes CDR1 SNHLY and CDR2 FYNNEI. The length of the CDR3 is 15 residues. Using reference TRBV2 and TRBJ1-5 for the parts outside the CDR3, the full variable domain is EPEVTQTPSHQVTQMGQEVILRCVPISNHLYFYWYRQILGQKVEFLVSFYNNEISEKSEIFDDQFSVERPDGSNFTLKIRSTKLEDSAMYFCASSPEGTHNQPQHFGDGTRLSIL.

The chain links TRBV5-1 to TRBJ2-7; TRBD2 matches 8 bases. The CDR3 runs 12 residues. Germline values: CDR1 SGHRS, CDR2 YFSETQ. After removal of 4 bases from V and 6 bases from J, the junction contained 3 bases not matched to a gene. CDR3 sequence: CASSLTSGEQYF. In nucleotides, the CDR3 is TGCGCCAGCAGCCTTACTAGCGGCGAGCAGTACTTC.

As concerns this clone: The same CDR3 is also encoded by other DNA sequences in this sample. The chain carries TRBV27 and TRBJ1-2; 7 bases are shared with TRBD1. With V trimmed by 7 bases and J by 2 bases, 4 bases remained unmatched. The V gene's germline CDR1 is MNHEY and CDR2 SMNVEV (reference sequence). The CDR3 totals 13 residues. The CDR3, as DNA: TGTGCCAGCACTCCGGGACAGAACTATGGCTACACCTTC. Protein: CASTPGQNYGYTF.

This chain uses TRBV9 with TRBJ1-2; no firm D call. The V end lost 0 bases, the J end lost 5 bases, and 8 bases lay between the germline ends. The CDR3 is 13 amino acids. Germline values: CDR1 SGDLS, CDR2 YYNGEE. The CDR3, as DNA: TGTGCCAGCAGCGTAGTTGCGGGTTATGGCTACACCTTC. The encoded protein is CASSVVAGYGYTF.

In this sample, this clone turned up once. This chain joins TRBV6-4 and TRBJ2-3, with D maybe TRBD2 (6 bases). Trimming stripped 11 bases from V and 6 bases from J, with 12 bases between. The CDR3 extends over 11 amino acids. Germline values: CDR1 MRHNA, CDR2 SNTAGT. DNA of the CDR3: TGTGCCTCGGGAGAGAAGGATACGCAGTATTTT. Translated: CASGEKDTQYF.